This T cell receptor beta chain was documented in a study of prognosis after radiotherapy for stage I lung cancer. Study in general: Tumors proved to be squamous cell carcinoma in seven or eight patients and represented adenocarcinoma in about a dozen.

With two-round multiplex PCR, TCR beta CDR3 sequences were amplified from genomic DNA. Primers targeting each individual TRBV and TRBJ gene were applied in first-round PCR. TCRdb reprocessed the multiplex PCR reads with MiXCR, giving one entry per CDR3 protein. The sample includes 14,000 or so distinct CDR3 sequences, approximately 55% of them seen just once. This CDR3 spans 15 amino acids. Trimming cost V 5 bases and J 0 bases, with 14 bases left between them. In germline, CDR1 is DFQATT, CDR2 SNEGSKA (reference sequence). The chain has TRBV20-1 and TRBJ2-1, with D hard to call. The sample was PBMCs, taken before or after stereotactic body radiation therapy (not recorded which). The TCR originated in a donor aged 50 or older with non-small cell lung cancer. CDR3 nucleotides: TGCAGTGCTGTCCAGGAGTGGATCTCCTACAATGAGCAGTTCTTC. Protein sequence: CSAVQEWISYNEQFF.